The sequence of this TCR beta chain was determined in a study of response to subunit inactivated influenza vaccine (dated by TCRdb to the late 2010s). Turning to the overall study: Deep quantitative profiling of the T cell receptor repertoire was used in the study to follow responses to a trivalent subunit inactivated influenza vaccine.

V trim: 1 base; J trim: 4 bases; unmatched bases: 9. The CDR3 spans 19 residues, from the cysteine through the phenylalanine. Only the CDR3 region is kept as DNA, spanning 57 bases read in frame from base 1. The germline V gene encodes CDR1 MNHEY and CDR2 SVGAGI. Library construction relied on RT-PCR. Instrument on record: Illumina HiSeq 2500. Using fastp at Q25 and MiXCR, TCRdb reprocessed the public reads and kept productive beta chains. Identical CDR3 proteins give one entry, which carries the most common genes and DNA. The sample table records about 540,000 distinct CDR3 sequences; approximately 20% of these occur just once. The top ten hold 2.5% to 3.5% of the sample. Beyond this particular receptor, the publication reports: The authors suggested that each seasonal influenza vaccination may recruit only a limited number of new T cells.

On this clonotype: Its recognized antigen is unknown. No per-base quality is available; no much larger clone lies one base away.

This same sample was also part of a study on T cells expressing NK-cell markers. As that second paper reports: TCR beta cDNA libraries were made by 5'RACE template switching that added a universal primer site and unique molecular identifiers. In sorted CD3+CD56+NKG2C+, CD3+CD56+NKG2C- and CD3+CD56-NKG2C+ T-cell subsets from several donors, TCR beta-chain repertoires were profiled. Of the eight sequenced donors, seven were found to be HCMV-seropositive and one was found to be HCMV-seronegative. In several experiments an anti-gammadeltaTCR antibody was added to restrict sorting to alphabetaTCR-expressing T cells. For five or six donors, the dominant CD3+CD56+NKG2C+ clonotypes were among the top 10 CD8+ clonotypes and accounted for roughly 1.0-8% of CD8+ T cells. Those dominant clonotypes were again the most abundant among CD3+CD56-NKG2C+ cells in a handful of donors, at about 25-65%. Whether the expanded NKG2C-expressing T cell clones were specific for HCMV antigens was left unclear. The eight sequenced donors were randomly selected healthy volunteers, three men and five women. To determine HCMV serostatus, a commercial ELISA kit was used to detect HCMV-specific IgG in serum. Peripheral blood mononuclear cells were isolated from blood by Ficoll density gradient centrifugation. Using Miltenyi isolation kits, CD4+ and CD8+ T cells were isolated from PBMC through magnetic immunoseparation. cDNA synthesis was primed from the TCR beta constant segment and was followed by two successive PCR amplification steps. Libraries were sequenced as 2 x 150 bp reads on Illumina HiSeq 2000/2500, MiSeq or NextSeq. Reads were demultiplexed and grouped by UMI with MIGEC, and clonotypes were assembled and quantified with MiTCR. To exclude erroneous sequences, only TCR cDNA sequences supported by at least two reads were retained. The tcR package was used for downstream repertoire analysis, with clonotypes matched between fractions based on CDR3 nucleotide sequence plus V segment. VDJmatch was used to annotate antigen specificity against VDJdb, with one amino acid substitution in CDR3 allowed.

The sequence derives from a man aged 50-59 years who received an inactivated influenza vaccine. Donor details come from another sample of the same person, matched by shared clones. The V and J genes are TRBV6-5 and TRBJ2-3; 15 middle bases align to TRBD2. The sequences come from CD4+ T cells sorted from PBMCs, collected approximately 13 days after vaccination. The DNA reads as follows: TGTGCCAGCAGTTACTTCGGACTAGCGGGGGGGGGGGCTCCAGATACGCAGTATTTT. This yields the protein CASSYFGLAGGGAPDTQYF.